This TCR beta chain was retrieved from a study of T cells in localized non-small cell lung cancer. General observations from the study: Exceeding tumor, uninvolved adjacent lung had the highest T cell clonality. Within adjacent lung there appeared a median around 57 of the top 100 tumor clones. Only one tumor region was sequenced, so heterogeneity remains possible.

Clones were sequenced by immunoSEQ multiplex PCR, and TCRdb holds only the in-frame ones, with some missing. The table has 50,000 to 75,000 clones, more than 85% seen once. Comment on this clone: Its antigen is currently unknown.

The CDR3 contains 8 residues. The V and J ends lost 10 bases and 8 bases respectively, with 6 bases between them. Germline assignment: CDR1 SGHVS and CDR2 FQNEAQ. The chain has TRBV7-8 and TRBJ2-7; D unresolved. The source material was peripheral blood, sampled before any cancer treatment. The origin of this receptor is a man between 40 and 75 years old with stage I lung adenocarcinoma. The CDR3 region is CATGQQYF. In nucleotides, the CDR3 is TGTGCCACCGGGCAGCAGTACTTC.